This entry lists 24 T cell receptor beta chains sequenced from one sample in a study of blood T cells in healthy people across ages. Sample-barcoded 5' priming and a J-beta primer mix drove a second PCR of 7 to 11 cycles. MiXCR, applied by TCRdb to the 5' RACE reads, yields one record per CDR3 protein. Of roughly 680,000 distinct CDR3 sequences in the sample, 40% to 65% are singletons; the top ten hold 13%. Sample: blood. These receptors all stem from a woman of 80 years or more in good health.

This clonotype has a handful of counts. The chain employs TRBV7-2 and TRBJ1-1; no firm D call. V lost 1 base and J lost 2, with 8 bases in between. CDR3 length: 14 amino acids. Germline V gives CDR1 SGHTA, CDR2 FQGNSA. The CDR3 sequence is CASSLGRINTEAFF. In nucleotides, the CDR3 is TGTGCCAGCAGCTTAGGACGGATAAACACTGAAGCTTTCTTT.

A word on this clonotype: This may be a read error, as it is one base from a much larger clone. The chain links TRBV10-3 to TRBJ2-7, with TRBD1 matching 10 bases. J was trimmed by 4 bases and V by 10 bases; bases with no gene match: 10. The CDR3 spans 14 residues. CDR1 is ENHRY and CDR2 is SYGVKD in the germline V gene. CDR3 loop: CATFWGTGAYEQYF. CDR3 nucleotide sequence: TGTGCCACCTTCTGGGGGACAGGGGCATACGAGCAGTACTTC.

This clonotype was detected once. The CDR3 reads CASSNVRELFF. Written as DNA, the CDR3 is TGTGCCAGCAGCAATGTGAGGGAGCTGTTTTTT. The chain combines TRBV6-2 or TRBV6-3 with TRBJ2-2; D call uncertain. The length of the CDR3 is 11 residues. V lost 6 bases, J lost 9 bases, and 8 bases lay in between. CDR1 MNHEY and CDR2 SVGEGT come from the germline V gene.

Many counts were recorded for this clonotype. The V call is TRBV7-3, the J call TRBJ2-3, with 9 bases that match TRBD1. The CDR3 contains 16 residues. J gave up 7 bases and V 2 bases, and 10 bases lay outside the gene matches. Per germline, CDR1 SGHTA and CDR2 FQGTGA. This CDR3 is CASSLDGTGTPNTQYF. DNA for the CDR3: TGTGCCAGCAGCTTAGACGGGACAGGGACGCCCAATACGCAGTATTTT.

The rearrangement joins TRBV20-1 to TRBJ2-1; tentative D call: TRBD2 (6 bases). This CDR3 has 12 amino acids. The V end was cut by 3 bases, the J end by 13 bases, with 16 bases between. Germline CDR1 and CDR2: DFQATT and SNEGSKA (reference sequence). The CDR3 nucleotides are TGCAGTGCTAGTCGGGGGATCGAGACCCAGTTCTTC. Protein: CSASRGIETQFF.

This clonotype came up a few times. The chain links TRBV29-1 to TRBJ1-2; possibly TRBD1 for D (5 bases). Per the germline V gene, CDR1 is SQVTM and CDR2 is ANQGSEA. Deletions cut 4 bases from V and 5 bases from J, with 14 bases between. The CDR3 is made up of 13 amino acids. The chain's CDR3 is CSVVMVAGYGYTF. CDR3 bases: TGCAGCGTTGTGATGGTGGCAGGGTATGGCTACACCTTC.

For the CDR3, the DNA is TGTGCCAGCACCCCAGCGAATGGCTATGGCTACACCTTC. This codes for CASTPANGYGYTF. The chain recombines TRBV7-9 with TRBJ1-2; no definite D call. The CDR3 extends over 13 amino acids. The germline V gene encodes CDR1 SEHNR and CDR2 FQNEAQ (reference sequence). The V end lost 7 bases, the J end lost 4 bases, and 13 bases lay between the germline ends.

There are many counts of this clonotype. The V gene is TRBV6-6, the J gene TRBJ1-3; no firm D call. The ends were cut back, 4 bases at V and 3 bases at J, with 16 bases in the middle. The CDR3 runs to 16 residues. Germline V gives CDR1 MNHNY, CDR2 SVGAGI (reference sequence). The CDR3, as DNA: TGTGCCAGCAGTTCTCCGTGGACCCATGTTGGAAACACCATATATTTT. Residues: CASSSPWTHVGNTIYF.

In this sample, this clonotype turned up many times. The CDR3 nucleotides are TGTGCCACCAGTTCCTTACCCGGGACTAAGCAGTTCTTC. This sequence encodes CATSSLPGTKQFF. J is TRBJ2-1 and V is TRBV24-1; 7 positions agree with TRBD2. The V segment lost 6 bases and the J segment 11 bases; nucleotides outside the gene matches: 9. The CDR3 length is 13 residues. Looked up from germline, CDR1 is KGHDR and CDR2 is SFDVKD.

There are a few counts of this clonotype. The rearrangement joins TRBV6-1 to TRBJ2-1; TRBD2 aligns across 10 bases. CDR1 is MNHNS and CDR2 is SASEGT in the germline V gene. The CDR3 is 16 residues long. V shed 5 bases, J shed 8 bases, and the junction held 12 bases outside the gene matches. Here the CDR3 reads CASSPISGGAAHEQFF. For the CDR3, the DNA is TGTGCCAGCAGTCCTATAAGCGGGGGGGCCGCCCATGAGCAGTTCTTC.

This clonotype was recorded a few times. The chain uses TRBV28 and TRBJ1-1; D gene ambiguous. The CDR3 is 13 amino acids. Trimming removed 7 bases from V and 4 bases from J, with 13 bases in between. Germline CDR1 MDHEN, CDR2 SYDVKM. CDR3 DNA sequence: TGTGCCAGCAACTACGGGGTTGGCACTGAAGCTTTCTTT. It encodes CASNYGVGTEAFF. Supplemented by reference TRBV28 and TRBJ1-1, the full variable domain reads DVKVTQSSRYLVKRTGEKVFLECVQDMDHENMFWYRQDPGLGLRLIYFSYDVKMKEKGDIPEGYSVSREKKERFSLILESASTNQTSMYLCASNYGVGTEAFFGQGTRLTVV.

The chain joins TRBV7-9 to TRBJ1-5; D not resolved. With 4 bases removed from V and 7 bases from J, the gap between germline ends came to 8 bases. CDR1 SEHNR and CDR2 FQNEAQ come from the germline V gene (reference sequence). This CDR3 comprises 12 residues. CDR3 residues: CASSSQRQPQHF. The CDR3 coding sequence is TGTGCCAGCAGCTCCCAACGGCAGCCCCAGCATTTT.

V usage is TRBV12-3 or TRBV12-4 and J usage is TRBJ2-4; D is unclear. With 1 base removed from V and 0 bases from J, the gap between germline ends came to 10 bases. The CDR3 loop spans 16 amino acids. This chain's CDR3 is CASSLDPALAKNIQYF. The CDR3 DNA sequence: TGTGCCAGCAGTTTAGACCCAGCCCTAGCCAAAAACATTCAGTACTTC.

The chain recombines TRBV29-1 with TRBJ2-7; 7 bases are shared with TRBD1. The CDR3 covers 14 residues. J gave up 7 bases and V 3 bases, and 12 bases lay outside the gene matches. Germline V gene sequence: CDR1 SQVTM, CDR2 ANQGSEA. CDR3 DNA: TGCAGCGTTGAGCAACAGGGGTCCTTCAATGAGCAGTACTTC. Its translation is CSVEQQGSFNEQYF.

This clonotype was detected only a few times. The rearrangement uses TRBV10-3 and TRBJ2-2, with no clear D. The CDR3 contains 15 residues. V lost 10 bases, J lost 7 bases, and 22 bases lay in between. Germline-derived CDR1 and CDR2 are ENHRY and SYGVKD. The CDR3 region is CATAPPRSGGGELFF. CDR3 coding DNA: TGTGCCACCGCGCCTCCGAGATCAGGCGGCGGGGAGCTGTTTTTT.

V usage is TRBV20-1 and J usage is TRBJ1-2; D not resolved. Germline assignment: CDR1 DFQATT and CDR2 SNEGSKA (reference sequence). The germline V and J ends were trimmed by 0 bases and 8 bases, with 7 bases remaining between them. The CDR3 contains 11 residues. As DNA, the CDR3 is TGCAGTGCTAGAGATAAGCACGGCTACACCTTC. Translating it yields CSARDKHGYTF.

About this clonotype itself: A much larger clone sits a single nucleotide away, making a read error possible. The chain employs TRBV7-9 and TRBJ1-2; D remains ambiguous. V was trimmed by 10 bases and J by 2 bases, leaving 14 bases between them. The CDR3 spans 13 residues. Germline CDR1 is SEHNR and CDR2 is FQNEAQ (reference sequence). CDR3 sequence (DNA): TGTGCCAACAGTTTGGACGGGAACTATGGCTACACCTTC. Translating it yields CANSLDGNYGYTF.

The gene calls are TRBV2 and TRBJ2-5; 8 bases line up with TRBD2. With the DNA end fitting TRBJ2-7 better, the J assignment may be wrong. CDR3 length: 15 amino acids. CDR1 and CDR2 (germline): SNHLY, FYNNEI. CDR3 loop: CTNKVRAGDKSEQYF. CDR3 bases: TGTACCAACAAAGTACGAGCGGGAGACAAAAGCGAGCAGTACTTC.

The chain joins TRBV4-1 to TRBJ2-3; weak D call: TRBD2 (5 bases). Germline CDR1 reads MGHRA; CDR2 reads YSYEKL. V lost 1 base and J lost 6, with 8 bases in between. The CDR3 length is 13 residues. The CDR3: CASSQVPGDTQYF. The DNA of the CDR3 is TGCGCCAGCAGCCAAGTACCGGGGGATACGCAGTATTTT.

In the case of this clonotype: One base away lies a much larger clone, so this may be a sequencing read error. The rearrangement uses TRBV10-1 and TRBJ2-7, with D perhaps TRBD1 or TRBD2 (5 bases each). V lost 8 bases to trimming and J lost 7 bases, with 21 bases between them. Germline loops: CDR1 WNHNN, CDR2 SYGVQD (reference sequence). The CDR3 is 14 amino acids. The CDR3: CASSWSRDGGEQYF. In DNA, the CDR3 is TGCGCCAGCTCCTGGAGCAGGGATGGGGGTGAGCAGTACTTC.

V and J are TRBV14 and TRBJ2-3, with a tentative D call TRBD2 (6 bases). Germline-derived CDR1 and CDR2 are SGHDN and FVKESK. The CDR3 contains 15 residues. Between the trimmed V and J ends, which lost 5 bases and 0 bases, there was a span of 12 bases. The CDR3 loop is CASSAPGLSTDTQYF. The CDR3, as DNA: TGTGCCAGCAGCGCGCCGGGACTGAGCACAGATACGCAGTATTTT.

This clonotype was seen once. Since a much larger clone is just one base distant, this may be a read error. The V call is TRBV6-2 or TRBV6-3, the J call TRBJ1-2; 9 bases line up with TRBD1. Germline loops: CDR1 MNHEY, CDR2 SVGEGT. The CDR3 runs 14 residues. This chain's CDR3 is CANSGTGGARGYTF. DNA for the CDR3: TGTGCCAACAGTGGTACAGGGGGCGCTCGGGGCTACACCTTC.

This clonotype came up many times. The V and J genes are TRBV6-2 or TRBV6-3 and TRBJ2-4, with 10 bases fitting TRBD1. Trimming at V came to 6 bases and at J to 1 base, leaving 12 bases not matched to a gene. The CDR3 is 18 amino acids. In germline, CDR1 is MNHEY, CDR2 SVGEGT. The CDR3, as DNA: TGTGCCAGCAGCGCGACAGGGGGCCGGTGGTTGGCCAAAAACATTCAGTACTTC. The encoded protein is CASSATGGRWLAKNIQYF.

The genes are TRBV20-1 and TRBJ2-7, with 7 bases fitting TRBD2. The CDR3 is 14 amino acids. From germline, CDR1 is DFQATT and CDR2 SNEGSKA (reference sequence). Trimming cost V 6 bases and J 4 bases; bases outside gene matches: 12. CDR3: CSANPGSSGYEQYF. The CDR3 nucleotides are TGCAGTGCCAACCCCGGGTCTAGCGGATACGAGCAGTACTTC.